Listed below are T cell receptor beta chains from one sample, sequenced in a study of cytotoxic CD8 clonotypes in ibrutinib-treated CLL. Assay used: immunoSEQ multiplex PCR; TCRdb lists only in-frame clones, some missing. The sample yields over 120,000 clones, 76% seen once. Sequenced here: PBMCs, sampled after 24 months of ibrutinib treatment. The receptor source for this set is a human donor with chronic lymphocytic leukemia. Each CDR3 is given with its conserved first and last residue. Each record gives: CDR3 protein, CDR3 DNA, V gene, clone size, J gene, D gene. The D gene is left open where the match is weak. For some rows the clone size is stated as once, few or many, or as a class when expanded; others skip it.

CDR3aa: CASSFWGREYEQYF
CDR3nt: TGTGCCAGCAGTTTTTGGGGCAGGGAGTACGAGCAGTACTTC
v_gene: TRBV27
abundance: NA
j_gene: TRBJ2-7
d_gene: NA

CDR3aa: CASSTDTDTQYF
CDR3nt: TGTGCCAGCAGTACAGACACAGATACGCAGTATTTT
v_gene: TRBV6-5
abundance: NA
j_gene: TRBJ2-3
d_gene: NA

CDR3aa: CASSAGISGANVLTF
CDR3nt: TGTGCCAGCAGCGCCGGAATCTCTGGGGCCAACGTCCTGACTTTC
v_gene: TRBV7-8
abundance: NA
j_gene: TRBJ2-6
d_gene: NA

CDR3aa: CASSLGPTDTQYF
CDR3nt: TGTGCCAGCAGCTTAGGCCCAACGGATACGCAGTATTTT
v_gene: TRBV7-3
abundance: few
j_gene: TRBJ2-3
d_gene: NA

CDR3aa: CASSPGQNTEAFF
CDR3nt: TGTGCCAGCAGCCCGGGACAAAACACTGAAGCTTTCTTT
v_gene: TRBV7-3
abundance: NA
j_gene: TRBJ1-1
d_gene: NA

CDR3aa: CATSTYPTGFLRLSNQPQHF
CDR3nt: TGTGCCACCAGCACCTATCCGACAGGGTTTTTGAGACTTAGCAATCAGCCCCAGCATTTT
v_gene: TRBV15
abundance: once
j_gene: TRBJ1-5
d_gene: TRBD1

CDR3aa: CASSLGTGGLETQYF
CDR3nt: TGTGCCAGCAGTTTAGGGACAGGGGGTTTGGAGACCCAGTACTTC
v_gene: TRBV28
abundance: NA
j_gene: TRBJ2-5
d_gene: TRBD1

CDR3aa: CASSPRLAGALLDF
CDR3nt: TGTGCCAGCAGTCCGCGACTAGCGGGAGCCCTCTTGGACTTC
v_gene: TRBV28
abundance: NA
j_gene: TRBJ2-7
d_gene: TRBD2

CDR3aa: CASSLIDNEQFF
CDR3nt: TGTGCCAGCAGTTTAATCGACAATGAGCAGTTCTTC
v_gene: TRBV28
abundance: NA
j_gene: TRBJ2-1
d_gene: NA

CDR3aa: CASRRGGSTDTQYF
CDR3nt: TGTGCCAGCAGGAGGGGCGGGTCCACAGATACGCAGTATTTT
v_gene: TRBV2
abundance: NA
j_gene: TRBJ2-3
d_gene: NA

CDR3aa: CASSLRLAGANVLTF
CDR3nt: TGCGCCAGCAGCCTAAGGCTCGCCGGGGCCAACGTCCTGACTTTC
v_gene: TRBV5-1
abundance: NA
j_gene: TRBJ2-6
d_gene: NA

CDR3aa: CASSLGANQPQHF
CDR3nt: TGTGCCAGCAGCTTAGGGGCCAATCAGCCCCAGCATTTT
v_gene: TRBV7-2
abundance: NA
j_gene: TRBJ1-5
d_gene: NA

CDR3aa: CASSHRGMDTQYF
CDR3nt: TGTGCCAGCAGCCACAGGGGCATGGATACGCAGTATTTT
v_gene: TRBV6-1
abundance: NA
j_gene: TRBJ2-3
d_gene: TRBD1

CDR3aa: CASSPGLAGGWVF
CDR3nt: TGTGCCAGCAGCCCCGGACTAGCGGGGGGTTGGGTCTTC
v_gene: TRBV7-9
abundance: NA
j_gene: TRBJ2-1
d_gene: TRBD2

CDR3aa: CASSSPPGGVYTEAFF
CDR3nt: TGTGCCAGCAGCTCCCCGCCAGGTGGGGTGTACACTGAAGCTTTCTTT
v_gene: TRBV7-2
abundance: NA
j_gene: TRBJ1-1
d_gene: NA

CDR3aa: CASSSTSAATYEQYF
CDR3nt: TGTGCCAGCAGCTCAACTAGCGCAGCCACCTACGAGCAGTACTTC
v_gene: TRBV28
abundance: NA
j_gene: TRBJ2-7
d_gene: TRBD2

CDR3aa: CAISERGTGIYNEQFF
CDR3nt: TGTGCCATCAGTGAGAGGGGGACAGGAATCTACAATGAGCAGTTCTTC
v_gene: TRBV10-3
abundance: NA
j_gene: TRBJ2-1
d_gene: TRBD1

CDR3aa: CASSPPTGVDYEQYF
CDR3nt: TGTGCCAGCAGCCCCCCGACAGGGGTGGATTACGAGCAGTACTTC
v_gene: TRBV28
abundance: NA
j_gene: TRBJ2-7
d_gene: TRBD1

CDR3aa: CASSQDRQETQYF
CDR3nt: TGCGCCAGCAGCCAGGACCGGCAGGAGACCCAGTACTTC
v_gene: TRBV4-3
abundance: NA
j_gene: TRBJ2-5
d_gene: NA

CDR3aa: CASSFSNSPLHF
CDR3nt: TGTGCCAGCAGTTTTAGTAATTCACCCCTCCACTTT
v_gene: TRBV27
abundance: NA
j_gene: TRBJ1-6
d_gene: NA

CDR3aa: CASSSGQTYEQYF
CDR3nt: TGTGCCAGCAGTTCGGGACAGACCTACGAGCAGTACTTC
v_gene: TRBV28
abundance: NA
j_gene: TRBJ2-7
d_gene: TRBD1

CDR3aa: CASSPQGLEAFF
CDR3nt: TGTGCCAGCAGCCCGCAGGGGCTGGAAGCTTTCTTT
v_gene: TRBV14
abundance: NA
j_gene: TRBJ1-1
d_gene: NA

CDR3aa: CASRDYSNQPQHF
CDR3nt: TGTGCCAGCAGAGATTATAGCAATCAGCCCCAGCATTTT
v_gene: TRBV28
abundance: many
j_gene: TRBJ1-5
d_gene: NA

CDR3aa: CASSPRGGGYEQYF
CDR3nt: TGTGCCAGCAGCCCCCGTGGAGGGGGTTACGAGCAGTACTTC
v_gene: TRBV11-2
abundance: NA
j_gene: TRBJ2-7
d_gene: NA

CDR3aa: CASSELGYSNQPQHF
CDR3nt: TGTGCCAGCAGTGAATTAGGGTATAGCAATCAGCCCCAGCATTTT
v_gene: TRBV6-1
abundance: NA
j_gene: TRBJ1-5
d_gene: NA

CDR3aa: CASSPSRVERSQETQYF
CDR3nt: TGTGCCAGCTCACCCTCGAGGGTGGAGCGGTCACAAGAGACCCAGTACTTC
v_gene: TRBV18
abundance: few
j_gene: TRBJ2-5
d_gene: NA

CDR3aa: CASSPRDRFGYTF
CDR3nt: TGTGCCAGCAGTCCTCGGGACAGGTTTGGCTACACCTTC
v_gene: TRBV27
abundance: NA
j_gene: TRBJ1-2
d_gene: TRBD1

CDR3aa: CASSLGGLAGAPGQYF
CDR3nt: TGTGCCAGCAGCTTGGGGGGACTAGCGGGGGCCCCGGGGCAGTATTTT
v_gene: TRBV5-4
abundance: NA
j_gene: TRBJ2-3
d_gene: TRBD2